The subject of this entry is one T cell receptor beta chain. Its antigen is as yet unknown. The entry originates in a study of blood T cells in healthy people across ages. Study results and limitations: Possibly confounding the expanded clonotype changes was the fact that donor CMV status was unknown.

The authors ran a second PCR of roughly 6 to 12 cycles using a sample-barcoded 5' primer and a J-beta primer mix. Unique molecular identifiers of 12 random nucleotides labeled each cDNA. Via MiXCR, TCRdb re-called the 5' RACE reads, giving one row per CDR3 protein. Of about 780,000 distinct CDR3 sequences in the sample, about half were seen once. Germline lookup yields CDR1 SNHLY and CDR2 FYNNEI. Trimming shortened V by 4 bases and J by 13 bases, and 17 bases separated the two germline ends. The CDR3 has 13 residues. This clonotype was sampled from a man older than 75 in good health. The sample comprised blood. J is TRBJ2-1 and V is TRBV2; D is perhaps TRBD2 (6 bases). CDR3 coding DNA: TGTGCCAGCAGTGTCGACCGGAGGGAGACCCAGTTCTTC. The encoded protein is CASSVDRRETQFF.